In its sample, the clone carrying this T cell receptor (beta chain) was seen a few times. The target antigen is unknown. TCRdb re-called the RT-PCR reads through MiXCR, storing one row per CDR3 protein. The repertoire holds around 530,000 distinct CDR3 sequences, with 16% as singletons. This entry comes from a study of response to subunit inactivated influenza vaccine. Study-wide findings and caveats: Each seasonal influenza vaccination recruits few new T cells, the authors suggested.

CDR1 MDHEN and CDR2 SYDVKM come from the germline V gene. The V end lost 1 base, the J end lost 4 bases, and 10 bases lay between the germline ends. The CDR3 length is 14 residues. The sequence came from a man between 45 and 75 years old who received an inactivated influenza vaccine. The sample here was CD4+ T cells sorted from PBMCs, taken roughly 24 months after vaccination. The V and J genes are TRBV28 and TRBJ1-2; a possible D gene is TRBD1 (6 bases). The CDR3 region is CASSLSTGSYGYTF. In DNA form, the CDR3 reads TGTGCCAGCAGTTTATCCACAGGGAGCTATGGCTACACCTTC.